This TCR beta chain comes out of a study of early T cells in non-severe SARS-CoV-2 infection. In the study overall: Chains from this unsorted whole-blood bulk RNA could not be paired.

Overall study findings and caveats: Database matching using VDJdb favored anti-spike CD8 responses, with private and CD4 specificities left missing.

Individual cDNA molecules were tagged with unique molecular identifiers, the study reported. TCRdb reanalysed the 5' RACE reads using MiXCR and keeps one entry per CDR3 protein. The sample gives approximately 81,000 distinct CDR3 sequences, about an eighth of which show up once; approximately 3.3% is in the top ten. Concerning this clonotype: Its antigen is unknown.

The CDR3 runs to 15 residues. Germline-derived CDR1 and CDR2 are MGHRA and YSYEKL. Deletions cut 0 bases from V and 4 bases from J, with 10 bases between. The sequencing sample was made of whole blood. The sequence was collected from an adult who was a healthcare worker with PCR-confirmed SARS-CoV-2 infection or an uninfected control (not recorded which). The J gene is TRBJ2-1, the V gene TRBV4-1; D is unclear. CDR3 protein: CASSQDSASYNEQFF. In DNA form, the CDR3 reads TGCGCCAGCAGCCAAGATTCCGCTTCATACAATGAGCAGTTCTTC.